This TCR beta chain was identified in a study of control samples from healthy donors and cancer patients. This clone was found many times. This table comes from immunoSEQ multiplex PCR, and its TCRdb copy is limited to in-frame clones, with some not included. The sample has approximately 94,000 clones, approximately 84% seen once. V dropped 4 bases and J dropped 10; count of bases not matched to a gene: 14. The germline CDR1 and CDR2 sequences are SGHDT and YYEEEE. The length of the CDR3 is 16 residues. J is TRBJ1-6 and V is TRBV5-6; 7 bases agree with TRBD1. The sequence was collected from a man between 70 and 80 years old with lung cancer. The sample was PBMCs. The CDR3 nucleotides are TGTGCCAGCAGCCCGGTGGAGGGGGCGGATGGGTCACCCCTCCACTTT. This codes for CASSPVEGADGSPLHF.